This passage covers 19 T cell receptor beta chains from one sample sequenced in a study of blood T cell repertoires in COVID-19. Only in-frame clones appear in the TCRdb table, and some are missing; sequencing was by immunoSEQ multiplex PCR. The sample lists more than 140,000 clones, about 82% occurring once. Sequenced material: peripheral blood. The receptors here all came from a woman aged 60-75 years with acute or convalescent COVID-19.

The chain carries TRBV5-1 and TRBJ1-6; D may be TRBD1 (5 bases). The V gene lost 5 bases and the J gene lost 3 bases, with 12 bases spanning the gap. The CDR3 is 15 amino acids. In germline, CDR1 is SGHRS, CDR2 YFSETQ. The CDR3 loop reads CASSAGPYYNSPLHF. The CDR3 coding sequence is TGCGCCAGCAGTGCAGGGCCCTACTATAATTCACCCCTCCACTTT.

The chain links TRBV11-2 to TRBJ2-7; 8 bases agree with TRBD1. Germline CDR1 reads SGHAT; CDR2 reads FQNNGV. CDR3 size: 15 residues. The junction had 7 bases not matched to a gene; V was cut back by 5 bases and J by 1 base. This chain's CDR3 is CASSSPRTGSYEQYF. CDR3 in DNA: TGTGCCAGCAGCAGCCCTAGGACAGGGTCCTACGAGCAGTACTTC.

The rearrangement links TRBV6-5 to TRBJ2-1; 7 positions match TRBD1. Germline-derived CDR1 and CDR2 are MNHEY and SVGAGI. The CDR3 spans 12 residues. V lost 4 bases to trimming and J lost 15 bases; unmatched junction nucleotides: 9. The CDR3 reads CASSSPPGQRFF. The CDR3 DNA reads as TGTGCCAGCAGTTCCCCCCCGGGACAGCGGTTCTTC.

This clone was observed a few times. The chain recombines TRBV7-9 with TRBJ1-1, with 8 bases matching TRBD1. CDR3 size: 18 residues. Looked up from germline, CDR1 is SEHNR and CDR2 is FQNEAQ (reference sequence). Germline trimming cut 5 bases from V and 1 base from J; bases unmatched to any gene: 15. CDR3: CASSVSLTRDRSNTEAFF. CDR3 sequence (DNA): TGTGCCAGCAGCGTGTCACTCACACGGGACAGGTCGAACACTGAAGCTTTCTTT.

The chain links TRBV2 to TRBJ2-5, with 7 nucleotides matching TRBD1. The CDR3 extends over 11 amino acids. Trimming at V came to 8 bases and at J to 3 bases, leaving 0 bases not matched to a gene. The germline V gene encodes CDR1 SNHLY and CDR2 FYNNEI. CDR3 bases: TGTGCCAGCGACAGGGAAGAGACCCAGTACTTC. Protein sequence: CASDREETQYF. The whole variable domain, filled in from reference TRBV2 and TRBJ2-5, reads EPEVTQTPSHQVTQMGQEVILRCVPISNHLYFYWYRQILGQKVEFLVSFYNNEISEKSEIFDDQFSVERPDGSNFTLKIRSTKLEDSAMYFCASDREETQYFGPGTRLLVL.

This clone was detected only once. The chain recombines TRBV5-1 with TRBJ2-3, with 8 bases aligning to TRBD2. The germline gives CDR1 SGHRS, CDR2 YFSETQ. Germline trimming cut 1 base from V and 6 bases from J; bases unmatched to any gene: 7. The CDR3 covers 15 residues. The CDR3 bases are TGCGCCAGCAGCTTGTCCGGGACTAGTCCTGATACGCAGTATTTT. Its protein is CASSLSGTSPDTQYF.

The rearrangement joins TRBV11-2 to TRBJ2-1; TRBD2 agrees at 9 bases. Per the germline V gene, CDR1 is SGHAT and CDR2 is FQNNGV. V was pared by 5 bases and J by 11 bases, with 10 bases of the junction left unmatched. The CDR3 is made up of 14 amino acids. As DNA, the CDR3 is TGTGCCAGCAGCGTGGGTAGCGGGGGAGGTCAGCAGTTCTTC. Its protein is CASSVGSGGGQQFF.

This chain connects TRBV3-1 (or the pseudogene TRBV3-2) to TRBJ2-7; tentative D call: TRBD1 (5 bases). CDR3 length: 13 residues. In germline, CDR1 is LGHDT, CDR2 YNNKEL (reference sequence). The germline V and J ends were trimmed by 2 bases and 7 bases, with 12 bases remaining between them. In nucleotides, the CDR3 is TGTGCCAGCAGCCAAAACAGGAAGGTAGAGCAGTACTTC. The encoded protein is CASSQNRKVEQYF.

The rearrangement uses TRBV2 and TRBJ1-6; possible D gene TRBD1, 6 bases. The germline V gene encodes CDR1 SNHLY and CDR2 FYNNEI. The V end lost 7 bases, the J end lost 1 base, and 14 bases lay between the germline ends. The CDR3 extends over 16 amino acids. The CDR3 sequence: CASIGDTGSYNSPLHF. The CDR3 DNA follows: TGTGCCAGCATTGGGGACACTGGTTCCTATAATTCACCCCTCCACTTT. The variable domain in full, with the rest retrieved from reference TRBV2 and TRBJ1-6, is EPEVTQTPSHQVTQMGQEVILRCVPISNHLYFYWYRQILGQKVEFLVSFYNNEISEKSEIFDDQFSVERPDGSNFTLKIRSTKLEDSAMYFCASIGDTGSYNSPLHFGNGTRLTVT.

The CDR3 DNA sequence: TGTGCCAGCAGCCCCAAAGGGGCTCAACGGGAGGCCAATGAGCAGTTCTTC. It specifies CASSPKGAQREANEQFF. This chain connects TRBV11-3 to TRBJ2-1, with 7 bases fitting TRBD2. CDR3 length: 17 residues. The germline V gene encodes CDR1 SGHNT and CDR2 YENEEA. J lost 6 bases, V lost 5 bases, and 16 bases had no gene match.

This chain links TRBV5-1 with TRBJ2-2, with unresolved D. This CDR3 has 14 residues. The ends were cut back, 2 bases at V and 2 bases at J, with 7 bases in the middle. Germline CDR1 SGHRS, CDR2 YFSETQ. The chain's CDR3 is CASSFTVNTGELFF. DNA of the CDR3: TGCGCCAGCAGCTTCACAGTTAACACCGGGGAGCTGTTTTTT.

V and J are TRBV30 and TRBJ1-4, with 7 bases lining up with TRBD1. V lost 2 bases and J lost 5; bases outside the gene matches: 8. Germline V gene data show CDR1 as GTSNPN and CDR2 as SVGIG (reference sequence). The CDR3 has 15 residues. DNA of the CDR3: TGTGCCTGGAGTTCCAGACAGGGAGTAAATGAAAAACTGTTTTTT. Amino acid sequence: CAWSSRQGVNEKLFF.

The chain recombines TRBV30 with TRBJ2-5; tentatively, D is TRBD1 (7 bases). Germline CDR1 GTSNPN, CDR2 SVGIG (reference sequence). Trimming cost V 0 bases and J 3 bases, with 14 bases left between them. This CDR3 spans 15 amino acids. CDR3 protein: CAWSVAGGFEETQYF. CDR3 nucleotide sequence: TGTGCCTGGAGTGTGGCAGGGGGGTTCGAAGAGACCCAGTACTTC.

V and J are TRBV7-9 and TRBJ2-5, with 11 nucleotides matching TRBD1. CDR1 and CDR2 (germline): SEHNR, FQNEAQ (reference sequence). The ends lost 5 bases at V and 1 base at J; junction bases unmatched: 3. There are 15 residues in the CDR3. The CDR3 region is CASSPGTGGQETQYF. The CDR3 DNA reads TGTGCCAGCAGCCCCGGGACAGGGGGCCAAGAGACCCAGTACTTC. Filled out from reference TRBV7-9 and TRBJ2-5, the complete variable domain reads DTGVSQNPRHKITKRGQNVTFRCDPISEHNRLYWYRQTLGQGPEFLTYFQNEAQLEKSRLLSDRFSAERPKGSFSTLEIQRTEQGDSAMYLCASSPGTGGQETQYFGPGTRLLVL.

The J gene is TRBJ1-4, the V gene TRBV3-1 (or the pseudogene TRBV3-2); no clear D. This CDR3 spans 11 amino acids. CDR1 and CDR2 (germline): LGHDT, YNNKEL (reference sequence). The ends were cut back, 5 bases at V and 6 bases at J, with 4 bases in the middle. CDR3 in DNA: TGTGCCAGCAGCTACTATGAAAAACTGTTTTTT. Protein sequence: CASSYYEKLFF.

This clone was seen a handful of times. CDR3 region: CASSEPQVSYGYTF. In DNA form, the CDR3 reads TGCGCCAGCAGCGAACCACAGGTTAGCTATGGCTACACCTTC. The genes are TRBV5-1 and TRBJ1-2, with D possibly TRBD1 on 5 matching bases. The CDR3 contains 14 residues. V lost 4 bases and J 4 bases, leaving 14 bases between the germline ends. The V gene's germline CDR1 is SGHRS and CDR2 YFSETQ.

CDR3 sequence (DNA): TGTGCCAGCAGCGTGACAGGATCTGGAAACACCATATATTTT. This encodes CASSVTGSGNTIYF. This chain joins TRBV9 and TRBJ1-3; D possibly corresponds to TRBD1 (6 bases). Trimming removed 2 bases at V and 1 base at J, with 7 bases between. Germline CDR1 reads SGDLS; CDR2 reads YYNGEE. CDR3 size: 14 residues.

The gene calls are TRBV28 and TRBJ2-7; TRBD1 agrees at 7 bases. Per the germline V gene, CDR1 is MDHEN and CDR2 is SYDVKM. With 3 bases clipped from V and 0 bases from J, the junction kept 5 bases outside the gene matches. This CDR3 is 15 amino acids long. The CDR3 reads CASSFRGGHSYEQYF. The CDR3 nucleotides read TGTGCCAGCAGTTTTAGAGGGGGCCACTCCTACGAGCAGTACTTC.

This chain connects TRBV5-4 to TRBJ2-1; 8 bases match TRBD1. Germline lookup yields CDR1 SGHNT and CDR2 YYREEE (reference sequence). This CDR3 region has 16 residues. J lost 6 bases, V lost 3 bases, and 11 bases had no gene match. The CDR3: CASSSPTGQGANEQFF. The CDR3 region has the DNA TGTGCCAGCAGCTCACCGACAGGTCAGGGGGCCAATGAGCAGTTCTTC.